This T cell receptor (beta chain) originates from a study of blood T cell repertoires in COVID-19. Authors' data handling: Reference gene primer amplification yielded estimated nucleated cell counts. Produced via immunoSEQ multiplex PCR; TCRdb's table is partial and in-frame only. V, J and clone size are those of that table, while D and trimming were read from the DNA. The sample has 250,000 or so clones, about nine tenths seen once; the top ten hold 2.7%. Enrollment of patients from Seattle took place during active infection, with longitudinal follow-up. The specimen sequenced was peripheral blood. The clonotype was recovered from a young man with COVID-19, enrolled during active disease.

The CDR3 sequence is CASSPRGGLAGNEQFF. In nucleotides, the CDR3 is TGTGCCAGCAGTCCGAGGGGGGGACTAGCGGGCAATGAGCAGTTCTTC. The rearrangement uses TRBV2 and TRBJ2-1, with 12 positions matching TRBD2. Germline CDR1 and CDR2: SNHLY and FYNNEI. CDR3 length equals 16 residues. After removal of 5 bases from V and 6 bases from J, the junction contained 8 bases not matched to a gene.